The 23 T cell receptor beta chains listed next were all sequenced from one sample in a study of monozygotic twins with inflammatory bowel disease. TCRdb reprocessed the 5' RACE reads and stores each CDR3 protein as one record, lacking DNA. Its listing shows hundreds of thousands of distinct CDR3 sequences. The material sequenced was blood. These receptors came from a human donor with ulcerative colitis or Crohn's disease, or a healthy co-twin of an affected twin (not recorded which).

The rearrangement links TRBV12-3 or TRBV12-4 to TRBJ1-4. The length of the CDR3 is 13 residues. The CDR3: CASSYLTGEKLFF.

This sequence joins TRBV14 and TRBJ2-5; lacking DNA, the TRBD2 call made by TCRdb goes unchecked. Germline V gene sequence: CDR1 SGHDN, CDR2 FVKESK. The CDR3 is 15 residues long. The CDR3 is CASSQNSGPTGTQYF. Drawing the rest from reference TRBV14 and TRBJ2-5, the complete variable domain is EAGVTQFPSHSVIEKGQTVTLRCDPISGHDNLYWYRRVMGKEIKFLLHFVKESKQDESGMPNNRFLAERTGGTYSTLKVQPAELEDSGVYFCASSQNSGPTGTQYFGPGTRLLVL.

The rearrangement links TRBV3-1 to TRBJ2-6. Germline V gene sequence: CDR1 LGHDT, CDR2 YNNKEL (reference sequence). This CDR3 has 13 residues. CDR3 residues: CASSQAGANVLTF.

This CDR3 reads CASFRGGLGMGEQYF. The chain uses TRBV28 and TRBJ2-7; the D call of TRBD1 rests on TCRdb alone, since no DNA is present to check it. The CDR3 has 15 amino acids. The germline gives CDR1 MDHEN, CDR2 SYDVKM.

The V gene is TRBV2, the J gene TRBJ2-2. Germline V gene sequence: CDR1 SNHLY, CDR2 FYNNEI. The CDR3 sequence is 15 residues long. The CDR3 sequence: CASSGGSGGTGELFF.

This chain links TRBV7-2 with TRBJ2-2. The V gene's germline CDR1 is SGHTA and CDR2 FQGNSA. This CDR3 region has 14 residues. The CDR3 sequence is CASSPKTNTGELFF.

This chain connects TRBV12-3 or TRBV12-4 to TRBJ2-1; TCRdb picks TRBD2, but there is no DNA to check that call. This CDR3 comprises 15 residues. CDR3 amino acids: CASTSGAPSYNEQFF.

The V and J genes are TRBV7-6 and TRBJ1-4. The CDR3 is 14 amino acids. Germline CDR1 SGHVS, CDR2 FNYEAQ. The CDR3 sequence is CASSLAAPSEKLFF. The entire variable domain, with the rest obtained from reference TRBV7-6 and TRBJ1-4, is as follows: GAGVSQSPRYKVTKRGQDVALRCDPISGHVSLYWYRQALGQGPEFLTYFNYEAQQDKSGLPNDRFSAERPEGSISTLTIQRTEQRDSAMYRCASSLAAPSEKLFFGSGTQLSVL.

V and J are TRBV20-1 and TRBJ2-1; lacking DNA, the TRBD2 call made by TCRdb goes unchecked. CDR3 length: 15 amino acids. Germline loops: CDR1 DFQATT, CDR2 SNEGSKA (reference sequence). The chain's CDR3 is CSARKSGAPYNEQFF.

The CDR3 here is CASSQTRGYNEQFF. The rearrangement uses TRBV4-2 and TRBJ2-1; TCRdb reports TRBD1, a call that lacks DNA to check it against. The CDR3 extends over 14 amino acids. The germline CDR1 and CDR2 sequences are LGHNA and YNFKEQ.

This chain connects TRBV25-1 to TRBJ2-2; the TCRdb D gene call, TRBD2, has no DNA to confirm it. The CDR3 contains 11 residues. Germline assignment: CDR1 MGHDK and CDR2 SYGVNS. CDR3 amino acids: CASRLAGELFF.

The rearrangement links TRBV3-1 to TRBJ2-5. CDR3 length: 13 residues. Germline CDR1 is LGHDT and CDR2 is YNNKEL (reference sequence). Here the CDR3 reads CASSYTSGETQYF.

This rearrangement joins TRBV9 to TRBJ2-7; absent DNA, TCRdb's TRBD2 call cannot be checked. The CDR3 is 14 residues long. In germline, CDR1 is SGDLS, CDR2 YYNGEE. CDR3 protein: CASSVASGRNEQYF.

This chain connects TRBV7-9 to TRBJ1-1; absent DNA, TCRdb's TRBD1 call cannot be checked. The CDR3 has 14 amino acids. Per germline, CDR1 SEHNR and CDR2 FQNEAQ (reference sequence). CDR3 loop: CASSSGQQGAEAFF.

This sequence joins TRBV27 and TRBJ1-2; checking the TCRdb D call of TRBD1 is not possible without DNA. CDR1 and CDR2 (germline): MNHEY, SMNVEV (reference sequence). CDR3 length equals 22 residues. CDR3 loop: CASSLSPWTGPTRVSRGYGYTF.

J is TRBJ1-5 and V is TRBV19. This CDR3 is built from 16 residues. CDR1 and CDR2 (germline): LNHDA, SQIVND (reference sequence). The CDR3 protein is CASSPTRTARNQPQHF.

J is TRBJ1-5 and V is TRBV7-9. The CDR3 is made up of 15 amino acids. Germline-derived CDR1 and CDR2 are SEHNR and FQNEAQ (reference sequence). CDR3 region: CASSLMGGGNQPQHF. Filled out from reference TRBV7-9 and TRBJ1-5, the complete variable domain reads DTGVSQNPRHKITKRGQNVTFRCDPISEHNRLYWYRQTLGQGPEFLTYFQNEAQLEKSRLLSDRFSAERPKGSFSTLEIQRTEQGDSAMYLCASSLMGGGNQPQHFGDGTRLSIL.

This chain links TRBV5-5 with TRBJ2-7; no DNA is available, so the TRBD1 call from TCRdb remains unchecked. The length of the CDR3 is 13 residues. Germline CDR1 reads SGHKS; CDR2 reads YYEKEE (reference sequence). CDR3 loop: CASSFQGANEQYF.

The rearrangement uses TRBV12-3 or TRBV12-4 and TRBJ2-1; with no DNA, the TCRdb D assignment of TRBD2 cannot be verified. The CDR3 length is 14 residues. CDR3 loop: CASSSGLASGEQFF.

This chain connects TRBV19 to TRBJ2-1. Germline V lookup: CDR1 LNHDA, CDR2 SQIVND (reference sequence). CDR3 length: 16 amino acids. The CDR3 loop is CASSISGYESYNEQFF.

The V call is TRBV9, the J call TRBJ2-5; the TRBD1 assignment by TCRdb is unverifiable without DNA. The CDR3 runs 16 residues. The germline gives CDR1 SGDLS, CDR2 YYNGEE. The CDR3 here is CASSSRQGWSGETQYF.

J is TRBJ2-2 and V is TRBV30. The CDR3 consists of 13 residues. CDR1 GTSNPN and CDR2 SVGIG come from the germline V gene (reference sequence). This CDR3 reads CAWTGSNTGELFF.

The rearrangement links TRBV24-1 to TRBJ2-1; TCRdb picks TRBD2, but there is no DNA to check that call. The CDR3 is made up of 14 amino acids. Per germline, CDR1 KGHDR and CDR2 SFDVKD. The chain's CDR3 is CATSSQRELYEQFF.